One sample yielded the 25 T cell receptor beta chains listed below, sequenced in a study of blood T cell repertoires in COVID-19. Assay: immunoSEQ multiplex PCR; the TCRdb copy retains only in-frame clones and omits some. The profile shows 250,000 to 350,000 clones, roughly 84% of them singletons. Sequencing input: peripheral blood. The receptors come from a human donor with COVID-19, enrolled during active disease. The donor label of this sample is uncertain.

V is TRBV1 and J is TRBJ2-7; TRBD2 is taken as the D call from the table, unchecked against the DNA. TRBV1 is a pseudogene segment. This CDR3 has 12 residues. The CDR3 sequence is CTTGLAGVSIDF. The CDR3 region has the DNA TGCACGACCGGACTAGCGGGAGTCTCTATTGACTTC.

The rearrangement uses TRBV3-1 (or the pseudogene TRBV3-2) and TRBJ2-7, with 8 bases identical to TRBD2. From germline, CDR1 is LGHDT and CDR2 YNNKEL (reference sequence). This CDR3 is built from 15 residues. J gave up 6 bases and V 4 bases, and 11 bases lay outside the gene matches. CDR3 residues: CASSRLPGLDGEQYF. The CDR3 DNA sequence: TGTGCCAGCAGCCGCCTTCCGGGACTAGACGGCGAGCAGTACTTC.

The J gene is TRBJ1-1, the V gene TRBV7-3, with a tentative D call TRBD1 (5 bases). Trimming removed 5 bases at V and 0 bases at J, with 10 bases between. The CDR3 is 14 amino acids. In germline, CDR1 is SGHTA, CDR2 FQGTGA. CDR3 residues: CASSPQGLNTEAFF. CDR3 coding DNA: TGTGCCAGCAGCCCCCAGGGTTTGAACACTGAAGCTTTCTTT.

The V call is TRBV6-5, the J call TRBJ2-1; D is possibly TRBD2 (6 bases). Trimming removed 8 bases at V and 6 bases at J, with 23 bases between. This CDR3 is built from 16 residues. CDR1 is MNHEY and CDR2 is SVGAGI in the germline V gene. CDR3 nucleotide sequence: TGTGCCAGCCGCTACTTCGGGCGGGGAGCTGGCAATGAGCAGTTCTTC. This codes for CASRYFGRGAGNEQFF.

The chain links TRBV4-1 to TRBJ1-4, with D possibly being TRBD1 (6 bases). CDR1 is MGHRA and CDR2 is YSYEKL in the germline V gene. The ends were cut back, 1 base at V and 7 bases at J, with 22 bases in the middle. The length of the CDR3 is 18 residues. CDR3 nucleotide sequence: TGCGCCAGCAGCCAAGGTGGACAGCAGGTGGGGGCCGGTGAAAAACTGTTTTTT. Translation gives CASSQGGQQVGAGEKLFF.

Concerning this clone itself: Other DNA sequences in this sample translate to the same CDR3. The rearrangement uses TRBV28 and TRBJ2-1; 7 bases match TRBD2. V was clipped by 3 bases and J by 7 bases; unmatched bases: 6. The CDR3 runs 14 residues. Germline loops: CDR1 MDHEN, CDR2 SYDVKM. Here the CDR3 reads CASSFRGVRNEQFF. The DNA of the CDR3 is TGTGCCAGCAGTTTTCGGGGGGTCCGGAATGAGCAGTTCTTC.

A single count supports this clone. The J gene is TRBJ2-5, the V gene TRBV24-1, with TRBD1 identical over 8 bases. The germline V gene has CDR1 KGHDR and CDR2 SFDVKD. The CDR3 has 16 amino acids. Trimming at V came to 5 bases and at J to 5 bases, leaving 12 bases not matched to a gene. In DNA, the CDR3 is TGTGCCACCAGTGTCACCGGACAGGGCGCTAGGGAGACCCAGTACTTC. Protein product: CATSVTGQGARETQYF.

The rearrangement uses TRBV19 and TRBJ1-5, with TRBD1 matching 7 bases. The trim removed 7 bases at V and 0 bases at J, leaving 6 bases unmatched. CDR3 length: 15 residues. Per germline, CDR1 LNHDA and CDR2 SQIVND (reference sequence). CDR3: CASKTGTHSNQPQHF. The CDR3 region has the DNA TGTGCCAGTAAGACAGGGACACATAGCAATCAGCCCCAGCATTTT.

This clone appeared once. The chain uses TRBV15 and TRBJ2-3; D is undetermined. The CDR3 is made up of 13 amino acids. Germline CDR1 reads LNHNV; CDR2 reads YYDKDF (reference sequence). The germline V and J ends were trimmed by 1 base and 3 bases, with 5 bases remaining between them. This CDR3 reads CATSRGQTDTQYF. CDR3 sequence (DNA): TGTGCCACCAGCAGAGGCCAGACAGATACGCAGTATTTT.

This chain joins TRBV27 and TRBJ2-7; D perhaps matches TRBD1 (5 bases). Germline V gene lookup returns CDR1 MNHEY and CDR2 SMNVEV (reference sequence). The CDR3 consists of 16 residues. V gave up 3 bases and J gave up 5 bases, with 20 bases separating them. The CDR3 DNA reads TGTGCCAGCAGTTTGGGGCAGGGATGGAATGTGGACGAGCAGTACTTC. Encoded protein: CASSLGQGWNVDEQYF.

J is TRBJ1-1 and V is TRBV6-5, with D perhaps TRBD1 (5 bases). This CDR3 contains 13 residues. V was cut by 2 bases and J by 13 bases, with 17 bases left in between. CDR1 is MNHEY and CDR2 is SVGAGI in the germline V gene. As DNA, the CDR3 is TGTGCCAGCAGTTACCCCGGGGCCGGGGGGGGTTTCTTT. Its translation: CASSYPGAGGGFF.

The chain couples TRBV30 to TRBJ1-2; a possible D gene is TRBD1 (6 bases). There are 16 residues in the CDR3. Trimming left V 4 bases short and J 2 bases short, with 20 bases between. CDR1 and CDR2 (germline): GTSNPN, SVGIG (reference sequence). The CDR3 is CAWTKTGQRPNYGYTF. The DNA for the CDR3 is TGTGCCTGGACCAAAACCGGACAGCGGCCCAACTATGGCTACACCTTC.

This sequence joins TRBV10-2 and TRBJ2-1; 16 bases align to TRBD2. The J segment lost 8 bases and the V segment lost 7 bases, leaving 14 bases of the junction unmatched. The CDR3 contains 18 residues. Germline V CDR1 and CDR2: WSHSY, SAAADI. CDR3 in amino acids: CASILGLAGGLVGDEQFF. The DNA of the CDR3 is TGCGCCAGCATCCTGGGACTAGCGGGAGGGCTTGTAGGCGATGAGCAGTTCTTC.

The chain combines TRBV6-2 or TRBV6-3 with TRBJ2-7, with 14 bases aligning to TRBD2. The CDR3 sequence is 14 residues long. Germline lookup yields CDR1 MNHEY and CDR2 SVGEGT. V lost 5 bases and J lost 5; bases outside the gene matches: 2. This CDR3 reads CASSGTSGSNEQYF. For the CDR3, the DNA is TGTGCCAGCAGTGGGACTAGCGGGAGTAACGAGCAGTACTTC.

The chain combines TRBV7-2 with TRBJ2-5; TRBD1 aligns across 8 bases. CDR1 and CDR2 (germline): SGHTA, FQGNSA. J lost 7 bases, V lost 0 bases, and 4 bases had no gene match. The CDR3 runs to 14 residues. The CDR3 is CASSLAGQAGTQYF. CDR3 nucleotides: TGTGCCAGCAGCTTAGCGGGACAGGCAGGGACCCAGTACTTC.

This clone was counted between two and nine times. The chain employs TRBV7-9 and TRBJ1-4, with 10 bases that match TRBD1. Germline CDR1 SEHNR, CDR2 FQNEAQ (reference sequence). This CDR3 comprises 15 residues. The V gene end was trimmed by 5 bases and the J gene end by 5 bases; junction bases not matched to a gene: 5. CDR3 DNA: TGTGCCAGCAGCCTAGGGACAGGGGAGAATGAAAAACTGTTTTTT. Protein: CASSLGTGENEKLFF.

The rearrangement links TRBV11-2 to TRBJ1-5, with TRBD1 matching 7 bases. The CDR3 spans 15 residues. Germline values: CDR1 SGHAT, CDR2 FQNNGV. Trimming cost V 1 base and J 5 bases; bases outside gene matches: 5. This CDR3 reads CASSLAIGGHQPQHF. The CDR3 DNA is TGTGCCAGCAGCTTAGCAATAGGGGGCCATCAGCCCCAGCATTTT.

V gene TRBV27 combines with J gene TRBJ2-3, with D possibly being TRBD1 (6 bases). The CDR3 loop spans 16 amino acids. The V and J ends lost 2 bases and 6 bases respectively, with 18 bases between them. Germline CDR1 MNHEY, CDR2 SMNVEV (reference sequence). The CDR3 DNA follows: TGTGCCAGCAGTTTAATGGCAACAGGGTCCGCCGATACGCAGTATTTT. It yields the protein CASSLMATGSADTQYF.

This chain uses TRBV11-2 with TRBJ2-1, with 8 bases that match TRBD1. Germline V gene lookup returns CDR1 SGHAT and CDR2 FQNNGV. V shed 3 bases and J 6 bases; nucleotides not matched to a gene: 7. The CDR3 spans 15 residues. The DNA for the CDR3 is TGTGCCAGCAGCTTGGACAGGGTAGGAGGCAATGAGCAGTTCTTC. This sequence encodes CASSLDRVGGNEQFF.

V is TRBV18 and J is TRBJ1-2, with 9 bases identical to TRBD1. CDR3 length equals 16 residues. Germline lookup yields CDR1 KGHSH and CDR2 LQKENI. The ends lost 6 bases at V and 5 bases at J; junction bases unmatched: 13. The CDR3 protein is CASSADTGGAWYGYTF. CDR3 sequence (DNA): TGTGCCAGCTCCGCCGACACAGGGGGCGCCTGGTATGGCTACACCTTC. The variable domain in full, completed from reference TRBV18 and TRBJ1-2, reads NAGVMQNPRHLVRRRGQEARLRCSPMKGHSHVYWYRQLPEEGLKFMVYLQKENIIDESGMPKERFSAEFPKEGPSILRIQQVVRGDSAAYFCASSADTGGAWYGYTFGSGTRLTVV.

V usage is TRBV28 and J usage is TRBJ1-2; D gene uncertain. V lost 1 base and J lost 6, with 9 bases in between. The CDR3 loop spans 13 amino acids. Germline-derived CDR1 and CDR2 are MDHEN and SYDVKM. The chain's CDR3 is CASSLYGQDGYTF. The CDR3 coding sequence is TGTGCCAGCAGTTTATATGGCCAGGATGGCTACACCTTC.

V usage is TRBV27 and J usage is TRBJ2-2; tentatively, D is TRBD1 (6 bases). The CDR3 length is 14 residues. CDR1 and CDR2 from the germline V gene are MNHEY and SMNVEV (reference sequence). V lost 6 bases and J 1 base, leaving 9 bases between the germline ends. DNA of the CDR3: TGTGCCAGCAGAAGGGGGATGAACACCGGGGAGCTGTTTTTT. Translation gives CASRRGMNTGELFF.

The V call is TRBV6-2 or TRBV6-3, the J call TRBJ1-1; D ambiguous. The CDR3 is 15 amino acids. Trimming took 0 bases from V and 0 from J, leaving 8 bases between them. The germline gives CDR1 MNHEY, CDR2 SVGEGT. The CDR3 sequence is CASSYSRRMNTEAFF. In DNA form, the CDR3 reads TGTGCCAGCAGTTACTCTAGGAGGATGAACACTGAAGCTTTCTTT.

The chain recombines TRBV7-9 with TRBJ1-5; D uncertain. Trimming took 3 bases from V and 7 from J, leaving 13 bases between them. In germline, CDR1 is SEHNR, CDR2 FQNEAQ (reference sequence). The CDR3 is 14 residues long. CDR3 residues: CASSFGVGEQPQHF. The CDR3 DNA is TGTGCCAGCAGCTTTGGTGTCGGAGAACAGCCCCAGCATTTT. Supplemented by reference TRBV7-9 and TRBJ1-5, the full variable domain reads DTGVSQNPRHKITKRGQNVTFRCDPISEHNRLYWYRQTLGQGPEFLTYFQNEAQLEKSRLLSDRFSAERPKGSFSTLEIQRTEQGDSAMYLCASSFGVGEQPQHFGDGTRLSIL.

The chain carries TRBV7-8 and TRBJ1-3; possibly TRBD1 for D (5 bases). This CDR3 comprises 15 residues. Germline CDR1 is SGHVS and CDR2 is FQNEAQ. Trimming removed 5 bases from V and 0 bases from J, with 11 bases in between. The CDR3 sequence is CASSRRGGSGNTIYF. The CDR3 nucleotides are TGTGCCAGCAGCCGACGGGGGGGCTCTGGAAACACCATATATTTT.